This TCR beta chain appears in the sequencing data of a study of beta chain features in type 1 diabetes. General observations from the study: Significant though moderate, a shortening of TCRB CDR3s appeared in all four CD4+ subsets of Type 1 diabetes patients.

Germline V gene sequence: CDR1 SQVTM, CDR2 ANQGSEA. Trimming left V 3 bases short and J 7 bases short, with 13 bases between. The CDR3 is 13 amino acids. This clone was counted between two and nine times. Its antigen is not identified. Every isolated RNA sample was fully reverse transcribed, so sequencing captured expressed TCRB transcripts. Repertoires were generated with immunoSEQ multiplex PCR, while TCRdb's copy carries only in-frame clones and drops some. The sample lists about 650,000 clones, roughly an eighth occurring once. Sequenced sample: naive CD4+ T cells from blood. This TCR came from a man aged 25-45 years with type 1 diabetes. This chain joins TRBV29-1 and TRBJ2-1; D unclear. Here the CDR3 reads CSVDRLLLNEQFF. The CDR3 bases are TGCAGCGTTGACAGGCTTCTGCTAAATGAGCAGTTCTTC.